This is a list of T cell receptor beta chains from one sample in a study of T-cell reconstitution after alpha-beta-depleted transplantation in children. TCRdb re-called the PCR reads with MiXCR, one entry per CDR3 protein. There are about 610,000 distinct CDR3 sequences in the sample; 10% to 13% occur only once, and roughly 3.9% lies in the top ten. Sequencing was performed on PBMCs from the stem cell graft donor, taken from the stem cell graft. The receptor source for this set is a human donor who donated a stem cell graft to a child with acute myeloid leukemia. CDR3s include the opening cysteine and the closing phenylalanine or tryptophan. A D gene is named only where the DNA matches it firmly. Clone sizes are given selectively: once, few, many, or a class where the clone is expanded.

j_call clone_size v_call d_call cdr3_nt cdr3_aa
TRBJ1-3 NA TRBV28 NA TGTGCCAGCAGTCCCCCGGGACCTCTCTCCTCTGGAAACACCATATATTTT CASSPPGPLSSGNTIYF
TRBJ1-2 few TRBV12-3/TRBV12-4 NA TGTGCCAGCAGTTCATACAGCACGAGACCCGTCAGCTATGGCTACACCTTC CASSSYSTRPVSYGYTF
TRBJ2-5 many TRBV7-8 TRBD1 TGTGCCAGCAGCTTAGAGACAGGGTCTGGAGAGACCCAGTACTTC CASSLETGSGETQYF
TRBJ2-1 few TRBV20-1 NA TGCAGTGCCCCCCCCAGAAGCGGGGAGCAGTTCTTC CSAPPRSGEQFF
TRBJ2-5 few TRBV7-2 TRBD2 TGTGCCAGCAGCTCGGTCGGGGGGGAAATGGAGACCCAGTACTTC CASSSVGGEMETQYF
TRBJ1-1 many TRBV29-1 TRBD1 TGCAGCGTCGGTCGACAGGGTGGGTGGAACACTGAAGCTTTCTTT CSVGRQGGWNTEAFF
TRBJ2-5 few TRBV18 NA TGTGCCAGCTCACCACGAAGGACGGACCCCCAGTACTTC CASSPRRTDPQYF
TRBJ1-3 NA TRBV5-8 NA TGTGCCAGCGGTAGGGGCAGCTCCTCTGGAAACACCATATATTTT CASGRGSSSGNTIYF
TRBJ2-7 few TRBV18 TRBD1 TGTGCCAGCTCGCCTACAGGGGGCGTGGAAAACTACGAGCAGTACTTC CASSPTGGVENYEQYF
TRBJ1-2 NA TRBV20-1 TRBD1 TGCAGTGCTCCCGCCGGGACAGGAGCTAACTATGGCTACACCTTC CSAPAGTGANYGYTF
TRBJ2-7 few TRBV20-1 NA TGCAGTGCTAGGTTGCGGGGAACCTACGAGCAGTACTTC CSARLRGTYEQYF
TRBJ2-1 many TRBV20-1 NA TGCAGTTCAGGGGTGGGAGGCGGGTCCTACAATGAGCAGTTCTTC CSSGVGGGSYNEQFF
TRBJ1-1 NA TRBV3-1 NA TGTGCCAGCGGACTGACAGCGAACACTGAAGCTTTCTTT CASGLTANTEAFF
TRBJ2-1 many TRBV6-5 NA TGTGCCAGCAGTTACGGGGTGTCCCAGTTCTTC CASSYGVSQFF
TRBJ1-2 NA TRBV20-1 NA TGCAGTGCTTCGGCCCCTCTCGGGGATGGCTACACCTTC CSASAPLGDGYTF
TRBJ2-5 NA TRBV5-1 NA TGCGCCAGCAGCTTGGAACCAAGACTCGAAGAGACCCAGTACTTC CASSLEPRLEETQYF
TRBJ2-7 once TRBV9 NA TGTGCCAGCAGCACTGGGACTTTGGGCCTGGAGCAGTACTTC CASSTGTLGLEQYF
TRBJ2-2 NA TRBV12-3/TRBV12-4 NA TGTGCCAGCAGTTTCACGAATATCGGGGAGCTGTTTTTT CASSFTNIGELFF
TRBJ2-1 NA TRBV29-1 NA TGCAGCGGTCGTCCCACTTACAATGAGCAGTTCTTC CSGRPTYNEQFF
TRBJ2-7 NA TRBV29-1 NA TGCAGCGTTACGGTCGCCTCCTACGAGCAGTACTTC CSVTVASYEQYF
TRBJ1-1 few TRBV7-9 NA TGTGCCAGCAGCTTAGGTCCGGCCGCGGTAGAACTGAACACTGAAGCTTTCTTT CASSLGPAAVELNTEAFF
TRBJ1-5 few TRBV5-1 TRBD1 TGCGCCAGCAGCTTGGAGGCAGGGGGCAGCAATCAGCCCCAGCATTTT CASSLEAGGSNQPQHF
TRBJ2-5 many TRBV20-1 NA TGCAGTGCTCCACAGGCGGCCAGGGAGACCCAGTACTTC CSAPQAARETQYF
TRBJ2-1 many TRBV27 TRBD1 TGTGCCAGCAGCCCAACTCCCGGACAGGGGCACTACAATGAGCAGTTCTTC CASSPTPGQGHYNEQFF
TRBJ2-7 NA TRBV20-1 NA TGCAGTGCTAGAGACCTGAGGGGGAGTGGACTCTACGAGCAGTACTTC CSARDLRGSGLYEQYF
TRBJ2-1 many TRBV10-3 NA TGTGCCATCAGTGGCTCATCAGGTGGGAATGAGCAGTTCTTC CAISGSSGGNEQFF